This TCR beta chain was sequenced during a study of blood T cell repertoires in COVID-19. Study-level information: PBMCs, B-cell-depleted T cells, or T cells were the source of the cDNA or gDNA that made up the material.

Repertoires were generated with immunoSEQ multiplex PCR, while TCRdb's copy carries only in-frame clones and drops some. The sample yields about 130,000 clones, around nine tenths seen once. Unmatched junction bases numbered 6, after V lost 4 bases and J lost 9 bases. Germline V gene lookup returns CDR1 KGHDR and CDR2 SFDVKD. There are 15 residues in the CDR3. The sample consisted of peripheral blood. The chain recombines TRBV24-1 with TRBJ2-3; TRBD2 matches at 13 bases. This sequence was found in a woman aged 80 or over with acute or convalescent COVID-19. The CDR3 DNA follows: TGTGCCACCAGTGACTGGACTAGCGGGAGTGTCACGCAGTATTTT. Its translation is CATSDWTSGSVTQYF.